Sequencing of this T cell receptor beta chain was carried out in a study of identical twins. TCRdb recomputed calls from the 5' RACE reads with MiXCR, one row per CDR3 protein. The repertoire holds 600,000 to 800,000 distinct CDR3 sequences, with roughly 20% as singletons. With 7 bases clipped from V and 6 bases from J, the junction kept 8 bases outside the gene matches. The CDR3 has 13 residues. Germline values: CDR1 SGHVS, CDR2 FQNEAQ. These data also formed part of another study, on T cells expressing NK-cell markers. That paper adds: Cells sorted as CD3+CD56+NKG2C+, CD3+CD56+NKG2C- and CD3+CD56-NKG2C+ T cells supplied the TCR beta repertoires. Alpha-beta TCR T cells were the sole sorting target in several experiments, owing to an anti-gamma-delta TCR antibody. Dominant NKG2C+ clonotype frequencies of 1.0-7.0% of CD8+ T cells were measured in about six donors.

This receptor was identified in a woman aged 18-29 years in good health. The sequenced sample was PBMCs. V is TRBV7-8 and J is TRBJ2-7, with 8 bases fitting TRBD2. This CDR3 is CASKPGGRVEQYF. The CDR3 DNA reads as TGTGCCAGCAAACCGGGGGGGCGGGTCGAGCAGTACTTC. Full variable domain (outside the CDR3, taken from reference TRBV7-8 and TRBJ2-7): GAGVSQSPRYKVAKRGQDVALRCDPISGHVSLFWYQQALGQGPEFLTYFQNEAQLDKSGLPSDRFFAERPEGSVSTLKIQRTQQEDSAVYLCASKPGGRVEQYFGPGTRLTVT.